Below, 15 T cell receptor beta chains from the same sample are listed, as sequenced in a study of beta chain features in type 1 diabetes. The entirety of the isolated RNA underwent reverse transcription, so expressed TCRB transcripts were sequenced. The method was immunoSEQ multiplex PCR; TCRdb's version includes in-frame clones alone and lacks a portion of them. This sample has about 59,000 clones, with around three fifths found just once. Sequenced sample: Tregs from blood. These TCRs come from a woman aged 18-29 years in good health.

This clone was observed once. The chain is built from TRBV5-1 and TRBJ2-2; a weak D match, TRBD1 (5 bases). Trimming left V 2 bases short and J 2 bases short, with 10 bases between. The CDR3 contains 15 residues. Germline CDR1 and CDR2: SGHRS and YFSETQ. The DNA for the CDR3 is TGCGCCAGCAGCTTTGACAGAGTTAACACCGGGGAGCTGTTTTTT. Translated: CASSFDRVNTGELFF. Complete variable domain (other parts from reference TRBV5-1 and TRBJ2-2): KAGVTQTPRYLIKTRGQQVTLSCSPISGHRSVSWYQQTPGQGLQFLFEYFSETQRNKGNFPGRFSGRQFSNSRSEMNVSTLELGDSALYLCASSFDRVNTGELFFGEGSRLTVL.

V is TRBV19 and J is TRBJ1-2, with 10 bases fitting TRBD1. This CDR3 comprises 16 residues. V lost 7 bases and J lost 1; bases outside the gene matches: 9. Germline-derived CDR1 and CDR2 are LNHDA and SQIVND (reference sequence). The CDR3 bases are TGTGCCAGTACCTGGCCGGGACAGGGGAATAACTATGGCTACACCTTC. Protein: CASTWPGQGNNYGYTF.

The chain carries TRBV5-1 and TRBJ2-1; 11 nucleotides agree with TRBD2. From germline, CDR1 is SGHRS and CDR2 YFSETQ. V shed 0 bases and J 7 bases; nucleotides not matched to a gene: 3. The CDR3 runs to 15 residues. This CDR3 reads CASSLELAGANEQFF. In DNA form, the CDR3 reads TGCGCCAGCAGCTTGGAACTAGCGGGAGCAAATGAGCAGTTCTTC. The whole variable domain, filled in from reference TRBV5-1 and TRBJ2-1, reads KAGVTQTPRYLIKTRGQQVTLSCSPISGHRSVSWYQQTPGQGLQFLFEYFSETQRNKGNFPGRFSGRQFSNSRSEMNVSTLELGDSALYLCASSLELAGANEQFFGPGTRLTVL.

The chain has TRBV25-1 and TRBJ2-5, with D perhaps TRBD1 (6 bases). Germline assignment: CDR1 MGHDK and CDR2 SYGVNS. V gave up 4 bases and J gave up 9 bases, with 9 bases separating them. The CDR3 extends over 11 amino acids. This chain's CDR3 is CASSGPGAQYF. For the CDR3, the DNA is TGTGCCAGCAGTGGACCAGGGGCCCAGTACTTC.

The V gene is TRBV5-6, the J gene TRBJ2-3; TRBD2 agrees at 10 bases. The germline V gene encodes CDR1 SGHDT and CDR2 YYEEEE. V shed 7 bases, J shed 2 bases, and the junction held 7 bases outside the gene matches. This CDR3 region has 15 residues. The CDR3 protein is CASARTSGVTDTQYF. For the CDR3, the DNA is TGTGCCAGCGCCCGGACTAGCGGAGTCACAGATACGCAGTATTTT.

The chain couples TRBV7-8 to TRBJ2-5, with 14 nucleotides matching TRBD2. This CDR3 region has 17 residues. The germline V gene encodes CDR1 SGHVS and CDR2 FQNEAQ. Trimming took 2 bases from V and 5 from J; bases not matched to a gene: 7. The CDR3 loop reads CASSLRLAGGPGETQYF. The DNA for the CDR3 is TGTGCCAGCAGCTTAAGACTAGCGGGGGGGCCTGGGGAGACCCAGTACTTC. Filled out from reference TRBV7-8 and TRBJ2-5, the complete variable domain reads GAGVSQSPRYKVAKRGQDVALRCDPISGHVSLFWYQQALGQGPEFLTYFQNEAQLDKSGLPSDRFFAERPEGSVSTLKIQRTQQEDSAVYLCASSLRLAGGPGETQYFGPGTRLLVL.

The gene calls are TRBV2 and TRBJ2-5, with D uncertain. Looked up from germline, CDR1 is SNHLY and CDR2 is FYNNEI. The CDR3 length is 14 residues. Trimming left V 4 bases short and J 1 base short, with 10 bases between. In nucleotides, the CDR3 is TGTGCCAGCAGTGTAGAGGAGTTCCAAGAGACCCAGTACTTC. As protein: CASSVEEFQETQYF.

The chain uses TRBV7-9 and TRBJ1-6, with no clear D. The germline gives CDR1 SEHNR, CDR2 FQNEAQ (reference sequence). The CDR3 runs to 14 residues. Trimming removed 2 bases at V and 5 bases at J, with 7 bases between. CDR3 protein: CASSLRLDNSPLHF. In DNA, the CDR3 is TGTGCCAGCAGCTTACGACTGGATAATTCACCCCTCCACTTT.

This clone was seen more than once but under ten times. Here the CDR3 reads CASSRRTLSPLHF. CDR3 sequence (DNA): TGTGCCAGCAGCAGAAGGACACTCTCACCCCTCCACTTT. The gene calls are TRBV7-2 and TRBJ1-6, with a weak D call TRBD1 (5 bases). Germline assignment: CDR1 SGHTA and CDR2 FQGNSA. Deletions cut 5 bases from V and 10 bases from J, with 12 bases between. The CDR3 consists of 13 residues.

A few counts support this clone. The V call is TRBV30, the J call TRBJ2-4; the match to TRBD1 covers 7 bases. Germline loops: CDR1 GTSNPN, CDR2 SVGIG (reference sequence). After removal of 2 bases from V and 5 bases from J, the junction contained 3 bases not matched to a gene. This CDR3 contains 13 residues. CDR3: CAWSTGDQNIQYF. CDR3 DNA: TGTGCCTGGAGTACAGGGGACCAAAACATTCAGTACTTC.

V gene TRBV11-3 combines with J gene TRBJ2-7, with TRBD1 matching 7 bases. Germline V gene sequence: CDR1 SGHNT, CDR2 YENEEA. Germline trimming cut 2 bases from V and 2 bases from J; bases unmatched to any gene: 3. The CDR3 contains 14 residues. The CDR3: CASSLRGGPYEQYF. For the CDR3, the DNA is TGTGCCAGCAGCTTAAGAGGGGGCCCCTACGAGCAGTACTTC. Full variable domain (rest looked up from reference TRBV11-3 and TRBJ2-7): EAGVVQSPRYKIIEKKQPVAFWCNPISGHNTLYWYLQNLGQGPELLIRYENEEAVDDSQLPKDRFSAERLKGVDSTLKIQPAELGDSAVYLCASSLRGGPYEQYFGPGTRLTVT.

The V call is TRBV2, the J call TRBJ2-3; tentatively, D is TRBD2 (5 bases). The V and J ends lost 5 bases and 2 bases respectively, with 11 bases between them. The germline V gene encodes CDR1 SNHLY and CDR2 FYNNEI. This CDR3 comprises 14 residues. The CDR3 DNA is TGTGCCAGCAGTCTTAGCGCCTCCACAGATACGCAGTATTTT. This gives the protein CASSLSASTDTQYF.

This chain links TRBV30 with TRBJ2-7; D possibly corresponds to TRBD1 (6 bases). The V end was cut by 2 bases, the J end by 3 bases, with 8 bases between. The length of the CDR3 is 12 residues. Germline CDR1 and CDR2: GTSNPN and SVGIG (reference sequence). Here the CDR3 reads CAWSKGGYEQYF. In DNA form, the CDR3 reads TGTGCCTGGAGTAAAGGGGGCTACGAGCAGTACTTC.

V and J are TRBV19 and TRBJ2-2; 10 bases are shared with TRBD1. Germline V lookup: CDR1 LNHDA, CDR2 SQIVND (reference sequence). V lost 3 bases, J lost 5 bases, and 3 bases stayed unmatched. There are 15 residues in the CDR3. CDR3 bases: TGTGCCAGTAGTATGGGACAGGGGAGGACCGGGGAGCTGTTTTTT. Its protein is CASSMGQGRTGELFF. The whole variable domain, remainder taken from reference TRBV19 and TRBJ2-2, is DGGITQSPKYLFRKEGQNVTLSCEQNLNHDAMYWYRQDPGQGLRLIYYSQIVNDFQKGDIAEGYSVSREKKESFPLTVTSAQKNPTAFYLCASSMGQGRTGELFFGEGSRLTVL.

This chain connects TRBV7-3 to TRBJ2-1, with 13 bases that match TRBD2. This CDR3 is built from 15 residues. J was trimmed by 7 bases and V by 5 bases; bases with no gene match: 5. The germline V gene encodes CDR1 SGHTA and CDR2 FQGTGA. CDR3 DNA sequence: TGTGCCAGCAGCCGGGGACTAGCGGGGTTGAATGAGCAGTTCTTC. It specifies CASSRGLAGLNEQFF.